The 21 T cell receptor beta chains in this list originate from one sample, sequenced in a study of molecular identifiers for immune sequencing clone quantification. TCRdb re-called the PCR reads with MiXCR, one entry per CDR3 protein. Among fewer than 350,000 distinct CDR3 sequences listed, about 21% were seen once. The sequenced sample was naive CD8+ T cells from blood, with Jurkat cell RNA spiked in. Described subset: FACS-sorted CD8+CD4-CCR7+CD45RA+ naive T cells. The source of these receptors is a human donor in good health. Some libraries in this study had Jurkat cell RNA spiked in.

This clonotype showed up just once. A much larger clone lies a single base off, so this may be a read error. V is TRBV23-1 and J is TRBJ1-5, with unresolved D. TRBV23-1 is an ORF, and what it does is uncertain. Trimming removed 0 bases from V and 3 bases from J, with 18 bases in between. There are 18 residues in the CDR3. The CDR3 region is CASSQSRPPEQLNQPQHF. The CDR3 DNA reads TGCGCCAGCAGTCAATCACGCCCCCCGGAACAACTCAATCAGCCCCAGCATTTT.

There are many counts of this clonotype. The CDR3 nucleotides are TGTGCCAGCAGTTTGAGGGGGCTAGGTTTTGGTAACACTGAAGCTTTCTTT. Encoded protein: CASSLRGLGFGNTEAFF. The J gene is TRBJ1-1, the V gene TRBV27, with 7 bases aligning to TRBD1. The trim removed 3 bases at V and 2 bases at J, leaving 12 bases unmatched. CDR3 length: 17 residues. Germline CDR1 is MNHEY and CDR2 is SMNVEV (reference sequence).

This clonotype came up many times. CDR3 region: CASSSHSGPSLTEAFF. DNA of the CDR3: TGTGCCAGCAGCTCTCACAGCGGGCCAAGCCTAACTGAAGCTTTCTTT. This rearrangement joins TRBV7-9 to TRBJ1-1; no definite D call. The CDR3 is made up of 16 amino acids. Between the trimmed V and J ends, which lost 4 bases and 5 bases, there was a span of 20 bases. Germline-derived CDR1 and CDR2 are SEHNR and FQNEAQ (reference sequence). The variable domain in full, completed from reference TRBV7-9 and TRBJ1-1, reads DTGVSQNPRHKITKRGQNVTFRCDPISEHNRLYWYRQTLGQGPEFLTYFQNEAQLEKSRLLSDRFSAERPKGSFSTLEIQRTEQGDSAMYLCASSSHSGPSLTEAFFGQGTRLTVV.

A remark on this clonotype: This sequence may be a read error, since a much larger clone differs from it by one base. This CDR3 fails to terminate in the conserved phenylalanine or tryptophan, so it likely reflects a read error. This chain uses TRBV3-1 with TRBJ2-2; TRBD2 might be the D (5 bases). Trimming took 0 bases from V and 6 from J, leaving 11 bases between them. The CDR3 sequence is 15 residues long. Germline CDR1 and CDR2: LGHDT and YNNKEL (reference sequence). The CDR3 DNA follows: TGTGCCAGCAGCCAAGAGAGGGATCTTGCCGGGGAGCTGTTTCTT. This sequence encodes CASSQERDLAGELFL.

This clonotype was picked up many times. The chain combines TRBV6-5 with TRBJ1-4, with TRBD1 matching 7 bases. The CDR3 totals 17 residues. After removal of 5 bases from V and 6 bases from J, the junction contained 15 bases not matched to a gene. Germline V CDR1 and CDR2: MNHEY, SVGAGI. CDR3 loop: CASSRRDSRNPDEKLFF. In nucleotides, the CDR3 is TGTGCCAGCAGTCGCCGGGACAGCCGCAATCCTGATGAAAAACTGTTTTTT.

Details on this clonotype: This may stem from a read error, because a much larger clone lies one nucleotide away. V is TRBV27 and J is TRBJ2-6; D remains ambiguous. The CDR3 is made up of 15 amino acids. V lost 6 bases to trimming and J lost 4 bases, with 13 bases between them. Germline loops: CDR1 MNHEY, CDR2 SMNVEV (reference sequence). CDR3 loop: CASSRSFAGANVLTF. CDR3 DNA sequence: TGTGCCAGCAGCCGATCCTTTGCCGGGGCCAACGTCCTGACTTTC.

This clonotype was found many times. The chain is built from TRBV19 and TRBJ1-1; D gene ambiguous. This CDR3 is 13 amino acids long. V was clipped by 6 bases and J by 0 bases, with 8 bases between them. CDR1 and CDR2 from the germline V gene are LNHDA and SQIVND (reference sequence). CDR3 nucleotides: TGTGCCAGTAGCTACACAGTGAACACTGAAGCTTTCTTT. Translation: CASSYTVNTEAFF.

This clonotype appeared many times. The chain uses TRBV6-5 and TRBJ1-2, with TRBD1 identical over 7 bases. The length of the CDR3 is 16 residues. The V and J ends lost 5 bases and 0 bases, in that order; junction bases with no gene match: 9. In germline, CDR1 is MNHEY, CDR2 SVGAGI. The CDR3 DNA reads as TGTGCCAGCAGTCCCGTGACCGGGACAGCTAACTATGGCTACACCTTC. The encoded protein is CASSPVTGTANYGYTF.

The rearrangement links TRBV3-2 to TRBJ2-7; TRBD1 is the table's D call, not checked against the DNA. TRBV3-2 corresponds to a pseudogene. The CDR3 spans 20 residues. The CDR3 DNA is TGTGCCAGCAGCCAAGACCCCAATTGGGTTCAACCGGGGGCGACCTACGAGCAGTACTTC. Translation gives CASSQDPNWVQPGATYEQYF.

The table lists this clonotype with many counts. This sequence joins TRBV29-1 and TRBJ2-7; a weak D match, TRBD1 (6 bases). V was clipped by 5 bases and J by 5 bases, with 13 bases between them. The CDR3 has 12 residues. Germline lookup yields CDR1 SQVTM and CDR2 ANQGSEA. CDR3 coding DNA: TGCAGCGTTAACAAAGAGGGGGACGAGCAGTACTTC. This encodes CSVNKEGDEQYF.

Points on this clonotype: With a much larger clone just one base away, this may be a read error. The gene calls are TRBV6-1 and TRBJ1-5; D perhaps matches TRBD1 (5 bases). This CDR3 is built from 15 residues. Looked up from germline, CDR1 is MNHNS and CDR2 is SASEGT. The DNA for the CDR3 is TGTGCCAGCAGTGAAAGGGGAGGGAGCAATCAGCCCCGGCATTTT. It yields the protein CASSERGGSNQPRHF.

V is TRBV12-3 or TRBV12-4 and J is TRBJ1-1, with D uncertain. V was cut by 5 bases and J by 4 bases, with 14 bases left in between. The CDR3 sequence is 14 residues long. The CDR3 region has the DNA TGTGCCAGCAGTATGGACGGAGGAGGCACTGAAGCTTTCTTT. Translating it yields CASSMDGGGTEAFF.

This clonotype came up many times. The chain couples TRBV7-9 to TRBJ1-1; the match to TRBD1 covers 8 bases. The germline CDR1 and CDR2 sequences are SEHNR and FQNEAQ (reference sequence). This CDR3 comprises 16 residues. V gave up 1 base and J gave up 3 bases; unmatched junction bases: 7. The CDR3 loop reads CASSLGDRGIDTEAFF. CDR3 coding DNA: TGTGCCAGCAGCTTAGGAGACAGGGGAATTGACACTGAAGCTTTCTTT.

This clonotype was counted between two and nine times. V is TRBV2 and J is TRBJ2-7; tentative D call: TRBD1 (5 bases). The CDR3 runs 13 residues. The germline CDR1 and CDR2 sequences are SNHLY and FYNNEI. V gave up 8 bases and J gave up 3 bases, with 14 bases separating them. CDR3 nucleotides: TGTGCCAGCCGGGCAGGGTCCAACTACGAGCAGTACTTC. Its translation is CASRAGSNYEQYF.

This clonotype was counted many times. The CDR3, as DNA: TGCAGCGCATTGACTCCTAGCTTTGAAGCTTTCTTT. Protein sequence: CSALTPSFEAFF. The chain carries TRBV29-1 and TRBJ1-1; D not certain. This CDR3 has 12 amino acids. Trimming cost V 7 bases and J 7 bases, with 16 bases left between them. Germline V gene data show CDR1 as SQVTM and CDR2 as ANQGSEA.

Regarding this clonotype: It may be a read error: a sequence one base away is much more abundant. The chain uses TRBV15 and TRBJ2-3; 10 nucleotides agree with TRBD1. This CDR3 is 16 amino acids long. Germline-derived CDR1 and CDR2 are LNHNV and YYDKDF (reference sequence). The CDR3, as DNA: TGTGCCTCCAGCCGCACAGGGACAGGGGTAACAGATACGCAGTATTTT. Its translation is CASSRTGTGVTDTQYF.

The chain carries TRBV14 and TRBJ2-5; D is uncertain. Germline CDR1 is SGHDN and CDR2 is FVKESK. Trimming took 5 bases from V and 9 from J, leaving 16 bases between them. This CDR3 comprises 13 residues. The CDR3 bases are TGTGCCAGCAGCGACCCCCGTTTTTATGCCCAGTACTTC. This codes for CASSDPRFYAQYF.

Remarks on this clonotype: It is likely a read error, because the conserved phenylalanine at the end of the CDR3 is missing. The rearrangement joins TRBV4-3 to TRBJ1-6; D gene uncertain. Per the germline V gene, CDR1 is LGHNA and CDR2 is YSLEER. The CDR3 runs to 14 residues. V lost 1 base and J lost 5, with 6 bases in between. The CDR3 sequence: CASSQGRDNSPLHL. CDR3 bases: TGCGCCAGCAGCCAAGGTCGGGATAATTCACCCCTCCACCTT.

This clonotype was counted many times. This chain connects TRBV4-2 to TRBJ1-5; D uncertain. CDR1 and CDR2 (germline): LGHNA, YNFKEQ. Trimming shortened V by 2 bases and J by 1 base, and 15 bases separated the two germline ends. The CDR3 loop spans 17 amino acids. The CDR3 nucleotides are TGTGCCAGCAGCCAAAGAAGGGAGGGTACGAGCAATCAGCCCCAGCATTTT. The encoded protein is CASSQRREGTSNQPQHF.

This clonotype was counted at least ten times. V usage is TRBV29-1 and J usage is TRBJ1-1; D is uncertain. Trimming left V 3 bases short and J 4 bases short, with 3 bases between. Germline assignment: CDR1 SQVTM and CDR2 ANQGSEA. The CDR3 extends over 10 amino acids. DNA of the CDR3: TGCAGCGTTGAGATCACTGAAGCTTTCTTT. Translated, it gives CSVEITEAFF.

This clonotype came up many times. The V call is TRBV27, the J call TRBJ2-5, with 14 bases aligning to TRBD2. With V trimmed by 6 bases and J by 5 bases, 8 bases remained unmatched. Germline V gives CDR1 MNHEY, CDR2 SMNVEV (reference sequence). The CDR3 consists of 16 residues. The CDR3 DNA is TGTGCCAGCAGAGCACGGACTAGCGGGGGGTGGGAGACCCAGTACTTC. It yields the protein CASRARTSGGWETQYF.